This T cell receptor (beta chain) was identified in a study of beta chain features in type 1 diabetes. Study-wide context: Summed over all samples, the examined sorted cells came to 107,917,701. Notes on the study in general: Researchers could not determine here whether HLA type influences TCRB rearrangement. TCRB CDR3s were moderately but significantly shorter in Type 1 diabetes patients in all four CD4+ subsets.

Comments on this clone: Its antigen is unidentified.

Expressed TCRB transcripts got sequenced, as all isolated RNA was reverse transcribed. Profiling relied on immunoSEQ multiplex PCR, and the TCRdb table lists in-frame clones only, not all of them. The top ten clones hold around 0.028% of a sample with a few hundred thousand clones, 20% of them seen once. Trimming cost V 4 bases and J 2 bases, with 11 bases left between them. Germline V gene sequence: CDR1 SQVTM, CDR2 ANQGSEA. This CDR3 has 13 residues. One heparinised draw of blood, averaging around 100 mL, came from each donor. The J gene is TRBJ2-5, the V gene TRBV29-1, with TRBD1 as a possible D gene (6 bases). The sequencing sample was made of naive CD4+ T cells from blood. This sequence originates from a woman aged 40 to 49 with type 1 diabetes. The CDR3 loop is CSVVRTDQETQYF. CDR3 in DNA: TGCAGCGTTGTCCGGACAGATCAAGAGACCCAGTACTTC.